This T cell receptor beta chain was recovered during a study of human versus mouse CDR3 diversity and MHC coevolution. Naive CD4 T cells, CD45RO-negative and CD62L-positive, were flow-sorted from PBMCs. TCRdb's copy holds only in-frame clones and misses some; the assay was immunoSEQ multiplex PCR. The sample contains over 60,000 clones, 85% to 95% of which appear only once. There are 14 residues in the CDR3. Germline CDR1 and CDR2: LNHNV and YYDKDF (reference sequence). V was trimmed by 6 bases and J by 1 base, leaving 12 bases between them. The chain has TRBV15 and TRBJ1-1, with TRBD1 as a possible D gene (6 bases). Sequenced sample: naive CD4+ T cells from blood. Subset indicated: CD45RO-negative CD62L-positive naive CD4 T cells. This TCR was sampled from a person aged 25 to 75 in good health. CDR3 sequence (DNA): TGTGCCACCAGTCCCAACAGGGAGAACACTGAAGCTTTCTTT. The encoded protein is CATSPNRENTEAFF. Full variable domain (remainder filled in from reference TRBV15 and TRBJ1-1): DAMVIQNPRYQVTQFGKPVTLSCSQTLNHNVMYWYQQKSSQAPKLLFHYYDKDFNNEADTPDNFQSRRPNTSFCFLDIRSPGLGDTAMYLCATSPNRENTEAFFGQGTRLTVV.